This T cell receptor beta chain was identified in a study of blood T cell repertoires in COVID-19. Overall study: Sites in the United States, Italy and Spain provided acute and convalescent COVID-19 samples.

As processed by the authors: Reference gene primers were amplified, and this amplification served to estimate nucleated cell counts. Using immunoSEQ multiplex PCR, the repertoire was profiled, and TCRdb retains in-frame clones only, with some absent. The DNA was the basis for D and trimming; V, J and clone size are from that table. The repertoire includes some 150,000 clones, under 90% of them detected once, and almost 8.5% sits in the top ten. Germline V gene data show CDR1 as MNHEY and CDR2 as SVGEGT. The CDR3 has 15 amino acids. The junction had 6 bases not matched to a gene; V was cut back by 4 bases and J by 5 bases.

Sequenced: peripheral blood. The TCR sequence derives from a woman aged 55-69 years with active or convalescent COVID-19. The chain recombines TRBV6-2 or TRBV6-3 with TRBJ2-2, with TRBD2 matching over 8 bases. For the CDR3, the DNA is TGTGCCAGCAGTTTACGACGGGAGGGAACCGGGGAGCTGTTTTTT. Protein product: CASSLRREGTGELFF.